These 19 T cell receptor beta chains came from one sample sequenced in a study of vaccination and CD4 T cells after COVID-19. Treatment meaning: roughly 10-day PBMC culture with coronavirus spike peptide pools or control peptides (ViraFEST assay). With the Oncomine TCR Beta short-read assay, DNA from cultured CD4+ T cells was sequenced. TCRdb re-derived calls from the PCR reads in MiXCR, one entry per CDR3 protein. The data contain some 21,000 distinct CDR3 sequences, around 40% of them singletons. No antigen is known for these receptors. The sequencing used CD4+ T cells from blood, cultured in vitro, collected before SARS-CoV-2 vaccination. The receptors come from a human donor who received a COVID-19 vaccine.

The rearrangement links TRBV7-9 to TRBJ1-2; D perhaps matches TRBD1 (6 bases). This CDR3 is 14 amino acids long. With 8 bases removed from V and 1 base from J, the gap between germline ends came to 14 bases. Germline values: CDR1 SEHNR, CDR2 FQNEAQ (reference sequence). The CDR3 sequence is CASGGIPFNYGYTF. The CDR3 DNA reads as TGTGCCAGCGGGGGCATACCCTTTAACTATGGCTACACCTTC.

The chain is built from TRBV2 and TRBJ1-5, with 9 positions matching TRBD1. The J segment lost 5 bases and the V segment lost 7 bases, leaving 6 bases of the junction unmatched. Germline-derived CDR1 and CDR2 are SNHLY and FYNNEI. This CDR3 contains 14 residues. For the CDR3, the DNA is TGTGCCAGCACCCGGGACAGGGTGGATCAGCCCCAGCATTTT. Translating it yields CASTRDRVDQPQHF.

The rearrangement uses TRBV18 and TRBJ2-5; 7 nucleotides match TRBD1. The V and J ends lost 3 bases and 1 base, in that order; junction bases with no gene match: 5. The germline CDR1 and CDR2 sequences are KGHSH and LQKENI. The CDR3 consists of 15 residues. CDR3 protein: CASSPKTGPQETQYF. In nucleotides, the CDR3 is TGTGCCAGCTCACCCAAGACAGGGCCCCAAGAGACCCAGTACTTC.

The chain recombines TRBV24-1 with TRBJ1-3, with D hard to call. In germline, CDR1 is KGHDR, CDR2 SFDVKD. Between the trimmed V and J ends, which lost 0 bases and 0 bases, there was a span of 11 bases. The CDR3 loop spans 17 amino acids. The CDR3 region has the DNA TGTGCCACCAGTGATTTGGACGGTTCCTTCTCTGGAAACACCATATATTTT. Residues: CATSDLDGSFSGNTIYF.

This clonotype was observed a handful of times. The V call is TRBV15, the J call TRBJ1-1, with D perhaps matching TRBD1 (6 bases). The CDR3 length is 13 residues. Germline loops: CDR1 LNHNV, CDR2 YYDKDF (reference sequence). Between the trimmed V and J ends, which lost 4 bases and 2 bases, there was a span of 8 bases. The CDR3 region is CATSKGVNTEAFF. As DNA, the CDR3 is TGTGCCACCAGCAAGGGGGTAAACACTGAAGCTTTCTTT.

This sequence joins TRBV21-1 and TRBJ1-1; TRBD1 is the table's D call, not checked against the DNA. TRBV21-1 is flagged as a pseudogene. The CDR3 totals 15 residues. CDR3 residues: CASSKEGHLNTEAFF. The CDR3 region has the DNA TGTGCCAGCAGCAAAGAGGGACACCTGAACACTGAAGCTTTCTTT.

The V gene is TRBV7-3, the J gene TRBJ2-5, with D tentatively TRBD2 (5 bases). Trimming shortened V by 2 bases and J by 5 bases, and 12 bases separated the two germline ends. Germline V lookup: CDR1 SGHTA, CDR2 FQGTGA. The CDR3 consists of 14 residues. This CDR3 reads CASSLDPQRETQYF. The CDR3 DNA reads as TGTGCCAGCAGCTTAGATCCCCAGCGGGAGACCCAGTACTTC.

The chain is built from TRBV11-2 and TRBJ1-6, with D possibly being TRBD1 (6 bases). Trimming took 1 base from V and 7 from J, leaving 14 bases between them. From germline, CDR1 is SGHAT and CDR2 FQNNGV. The CDR3 runs to 16 residues. The CDR3 spells CASSLVRGYMNSPLHF. DNA of the CDR3: TGTGCCAGCAGCTTAGTTAGGGGGTACATGAATTCACCCCTCCACTTT.

The rearrangement links TRBV21-1 to TRBJ2-1; TRBD1, as called in the table, went unchecked against the DNA. TRBV21-1 is marked as a pseudogene. The CDR3 is 13 residues long. The chain's CDR3 is CASSKRRRGGQFF. CDR3 coding DNA: TGTGCCAGCAGCAAACGTCGCAGGGGAGGGCAGTTCTTC.

The chain links TRBV6-1 to TRBJ2-2; 7 bases fit TRBD2. In germline, CDR1 is MNHNS, CDR2 SASEGT. Trimming cost V 4 bases and J 6 bases; bases outside gene matches: 11. The CDR3 consists of 16 residues. In nucleotides, the CDR3 is TGTGCCAGCAGTGCCCGACCCCCTCGGGGGGCCGGGGAGCTGTTTTTT. Its protein is CASSARPPRGAGELFF.

V usage is TRBV12-5 and J usage is TRBJ2-7; D ambiguous. Trimming removed 0 bases at V and 2 bases at J, with 2 bases between. CDR1 is LGHNT, CDR2 FRNRAP, per germline. CDR3 length: 12 residues. CDR3 nucleotide sequence: TGTGCTAGTGGTTTGGTACCCTACGAGCAGTACTTC. Residues: CASGLVPYEQYF.

V usage is TRBV5-4 and J usage is TRBJ2-5; perhaps TRBD1 as D (6 bases). CDR3 length: 13 residues. V lost 4 bases to trimming and J lost 2 bases, with 9 bases between them. Germline CDR1 is SGHNT and CDR2 is YYREEE (reference sequence). The CDR3, as DNA: TGTGCCAGCAGCCCCGGACAGCAAGAGACCCAGTACTTC. This sequence encodes CASSPGQQETQYF.

This clonotype was counted between two and nine times. V usage is TRBV19 and J usage is TRBJ1-1; no firm D call. Between the trimmed V and J ends, which lost 7 bases and 1 base, there was a span of 13 bases. The CDR3 length is 14 residues. From germline, CDR1 is LNHDA and CDR2 SQIVND (reference sequence). In DNA, the CDR3 is TGTGCCAGTATCGAACCCGGCAGGAACACTGAAGCTTTCTTT. Protein product: CASIEPGRNTEAFF. Full variable domain (rest looked up from reference TRBV19 and TRBJ1-1): DGGITQSPKYLFRKEGQNVTLSCEQNLNHDAMYWYRQDPGQGLRLIYYSQIVNDFQKGDIAEGYSVSREKKESFPLTVTSAQKNPTAFYLCASIEPGRNTEAFFGQGTRLTVV.

The DNA for the CDR3 is TGTGCCAGCACAACGATGTGGGGGACCAATCAGCCCCAGCATTTT. Amino acids: CASTTMWGTNQPQHF. This chain links TRBV28 with TRBJ1-5, with TRBD1 as a possible D gene (5 bases). The V gene lost 7 bases and the J gene lost 3 bases, with 16 bases spanning the gap. The CDR3 extends over 15 amino acids. Germline V lookup: CDR1 MDHEN, CDR2 SYDVKM.

The rearrangement uses TRBV6-1 and TRBJ1-2, with 9 bases lining up with TRBD1. The CDR3 consists of 14 residues. Germline CDR1 is MNHNS and CDR2 is SASEGT. The V segment lost 6 bases and the J segment 5 bases; nucleotides outside the gene matches: 7. Written as DNA, the CDR3 is TGTGCCAGCAGCCCGACAGGGGGGGAGTATGGCTACACCTTC. Translation gives CASSPTGGEYGYTF.

This clonotype was observed a few times. This chain connects TRBV7-2 to TRBJ1-2; D is uncertain. The CDR3 loop spans 15 amino acids. Germline V CDR1 and CDR2: SGHTA, FQGNSA. The ends were cut back, 0 bases at V and 2 bases at J, with 10 bases in the middle. The CDR3 DNA sequence: TGTGCCAGCAGCTTAGCGCCGGGGTCGAACTATGGCTACACCTTC. Its translation is CASSLAPGSNYGYTF.

This clonotype was seen a handful of times. The J gene is TRBJ1-2, the V gene TRBV28; no reliable D call. CDR1 is MDHEN, CDR2 SYDVKM, per germline. V was clipped by 6 bases and J by 8 bases, with 22 bases between them. There are 15 residues in the CDR3. CDR3 sequence (DNA): TGTGCCAGCAGAACCTTTGTTGGGGTTAATCAAGGCTACACCTTC. Translated: CASRTFVGVNQGYTF.

The rearrangement uses TRBV5-1 and TRBJ1-5; TRBD1 aligns across 10 bases. The V gene's germline CDR1 is SGHRS and CDR2 YFSETQ. The junction had 12 bases not matched to a gene; V was cut back by 4 bases and J by 8 bases. The CDR3 is made up of 16 amino acids. The CDR3 nucleotides are TGCGCCAGCAGCCCGGGGACAGGGGACGCGCAGGAGCCCCAGCATTTT. It codes for CASSPGTGDAQEPQHF. Drawing the rest from reference TRBV5-1 and TRBJ1-5, the complete variable domain is KAGVTQTPRYLIKTRGQQVTLSCSPISGHRSVSWYQQTPGQGLQFLFEYFSETQRNKGNFPGRFSGRQFSNSRSEMNVSTLELGDSALYLCASSPGTGDAQEPQHFGDGTRLSIL.

V usage is TRBV21-1 and J usage is TRBJ2-5; the table's D call of TRBD1 was not tested on the DNA. TRBV21-1 corresponds to a pseudogene. The CDR3 has 13 residues. The CDR3 sequence is CASSWTHQETQYF. DNA of the CDR3: TGTGCCAGCAGCTGGACACACCAAGAGACCCAGTACTTC.